This T cell receptor (beta chain) was recovered during a study of blood T cell repertoires in COVID-19. TCRdb keeps only in-frame clones here, not all; method: immunoSEQ multiplex PCR. The table shows hundreds of thousands of clones, with about 89% occurring only once. This clone was seen just once. Germline V gives CDR1 MDHEN, CDR2 SYDVKM. Trimming removed 7 bases at V and 2 bases at J, with 12 bases between. The CDR3 length is 13 residues. V and J are TRBV28 and TRBJ2-7; perhaps TRBD2 as D (6 bases). The source is a middle-aged man who had recovered from COVID-19. Sequenced input: PBMCs or T cells enriched from blood (not recorded which). CDR3 sequence: CASKSGVTYEQYF. The CDR3 DNA reads TGTGCCAGCAAGTCGGGGGTGACCTACGAGCAGTACTTC.